This passage covers 8 T cell receptor beta chains from one sample sequenced in a study of blood T cell repertoires in COVID-19. Some clones are missing from TCRdb's copy, which holds only in-frame ones; the method was immunoSEQ multiplex PCR. The table has roughly 260,000 clones, under 90% seen once. The sample taken for sequencing was PBMCs or T cells enriched from blood (not recorded which). The receptors were sampled from a woman aged 40 to 50 who had been exposed to COVID-19.

This clone was seen repeatedly, ten times or more. CDR3 in amino acids: CASSPFGLGGIPSSGNTIYF. The CDR3 region has the DNA TGTGCCAGCTCACCATTTGGATTGGGGGGGATACCGAGCTCTGGAAACACCATATATTTT. The chain combines TRBV18 with TRBJ1-3; perhaps TRBD1 as D (5 bases). V was shortened by 2 bases and J by 0 bases, with 23 bases between the two germline ends. The CDR3 length is 20 residues. Germline values: CDR1 KGHSH, CDR2 LQKENI.

Worth noting for this clone: At one end, the junction sequence differs from germline, possibly due to a read error. The chain has TRBV7-9 and TRBJ2-7; D unresolved. Germline V lookup: CDR1 SEHNR, CDR2 FQNEAQ (reference sequence). CDR3 size: 11 residues. In nucleotides, the CDR3 is TGTGCCAGCAGCCCCTCCGACGAGCAGTACTTC. This translates into CASSPSDEQYF. The variable domain in full, completed from reference TRBV7-9 and TRBJ2-7, reads DTGVSQNPRHKITKRGQNVTFRCDPISEHNRLYWYRQTLGQGPEFLTYFQNEAQLEKSRLLSDRFSAERPKGSFSTLEIQRTEQGDSAMYLCASSPSDEQYFGPGTRLTVT.

This sequence joins TRBV5-1 and TRBJ2-5, with unresolved D. Trimming took 4 bases from V and 1 from J, leaving 11 bases between them. Per germline, CDR1 SGHRS and CDR2 YFSETQ. This CDR3 contains 14 residues. Here the CDR3 reads CASSPLDSQETQYF. In nucleotides, the CDR3 is TGCGCCAGCAGCCCCTTAGACTCCCAAGAGACCCAGTACTTC.

The rearrangement uses TRBV7-2 and TRBJ1-6; TRBD1 might be the D (6 bases). Germline CDR1 and CDR2: SGHTA and FQGNSA. Trimming left V 7 bases short and J 9 bases short, with 13 bases between. The length of the CDR3 is 13 residues. In DNA, the CDR3 is TGTGCCAGCACCCCAGGGGATAGTTCACCCCTCCACTTT. The encoded protein is CASTPGDSSPLHF.

The genes are TRBV5-1 and TRBJ1-2, with 8 bases lining up with TRBD1. J gave up 8 bases and V 4 bases, and 10 bases lay outside the gene matches. Per germline, CDR1 SGHRS and CDR2 YFSETQ. This CDR3 has 14 residues. CDR3 loop: CASSVTGTGVGYTF. The CDR3 DNA is TGCGCCAGCAGCGTTACCGGGACAGGAGTCGGCTACACCTTC.

The V and J genes are TRBV4-2 and TRBJ2-3, with 7 bases aligning to TRBD1. V was clipped by 4 bases and J by 1 base; unmatched bases: 8. Germline V lookup: CDR1 LGHNA, CDR2 YNFKEQ. The CDR3 covers 16 residues. This CDR3 reads CASSRYRQGGTDTQYF. CDR3 sequence (DNA): TGTGCCAGCAGCCGGTACCGACAGGGCGGCACAGATACGCAGTATTTT.

This clone has only one observation. The chain employs TRBV29-1 and TRBJ1-1; D call uncertain. This CDR3 has 13 amino acids. V was pared by 3 bases and J by 0 bases, with 8 bases between. Germline assignment: CDR1 SQVTM and CDR2 ANQGSEA. The CDR3: CSVDNSVNTEAFF. In DNA form, the CDR3 reads TGCAGCGTTGACAACAGTGTGAACACTGAAGCTTTCTTT.

The chain joins TRBV18 to TRBJ2-5, with D maybe TRBD1 (6 bases). The germline V gene has CDR1 KGHSH and CDR2 LQKENI. The V end lost 3 bases, the J end lost 7 bases, and 12 bases lay between the germline ends. The CDR3 length is 13 residues. CDR3 sequence reads: CASSPYREGTQYF. The CDR3 DNA is TGTGCCAGCTCACCCTACAGGGAAGGGACCCAGTACTTC.